This record looks at one TCR beta chain sequence and its context. What it binds is unknown. Germline loops: CDR1 SGHAT, CDR2 FQNNGV. This CDR3 is 13 amino acids long. V was shortened by 4 bases and J by 4 bases, with 10 bases between the two germline ends. Only in-frame clones appear in the TCRdb table, and some are missing; sequencing was by immunoSEQ multiplex PCR. The top ten clones hold around 9.8% of a sample with approximately 17,000 clones, about 69% of them seen once. These data come from a study of tumor-infiltrating lymphocytes in localized non-small cell lung cancer. Study-wide context: Each patient gave resected tumor and non-adjacent uninvolved lung tissue.

General study findings and limits: Only some patients had TCR sequencing, depending on available tissue.

This rearrangement joins TRBV11-2 to TRBJ2-5; no clear D gene. Sequenced sample: lung tumor tissue. The sequence came from a human donor with non-small cell lung cancer. The CDR3 nucleotides read TGTGCCAGCAGCTACACCTCAAGAGAGACCCAGTACTTC. This codes for CASSYTSRETQYF. The entire variable domain, with the rest obtained from reference TRBV11-2 and TRBJ2-5, is as follows: EAGVAQSPRYKIIEKRQSVAFWCNPISGHATLYWYQQILGQGPKLLIQFQNNGVVDDSQLPKDRFSAERLKGVDSTLKIQPAKLEDSAVYLCASSYTSRETQYFGPGTRLLVL.